This TCR beta chain was observed in a study of CD8 T cells in Susac syndrome. Random hexamers served to reverse transcribe roughly 0.5 to 1 ug RNA. TCRdb independently ran MiXCR on the immunoSEQ multiplex PCR reads; one entry per CDR3 protein. Altogether about 300,000 distinct CDR3 sequences are present, around 90% being singletons, with the ten largest covering approximately 0.065%. A word on this clonotype: Its antigen is undetermined.

Regarding the study as a whole: The study conceded that its TCR sequencing and HLA analysis involved relatively few individuals.

V was cut by 3 bases and J by 4 bases, with 24 bases left in between. CDR3 length: 18 amino acids. Per germline, CDR1 KGHSH and CDR2 LQKENI. The sequenced sample consisted of CD4+ T cells from PBMCs. The V gene is TRBV18, the J gene TRBJ2-5, with D hard to call. The clonotype comes from a human donor with multiple sclerosis. In DNA form, the CDR3 reads TGTGCCAGCTCACCCCTCTGGATAGGATCGAGCAACGCAGAGACCCAGTACTTC. Residues: CASSPLWIGSSNAETQYF.